The T cell receptor (beta chain) under discussion was sequenced for a study of blood T cell repertoires in COVID-19. Background on the study: Researchers got acute and convalescent COVID-19 samples from the United States, Italy and Spain.

The germline CDR1 and CDR2 sequences are LNHDA and SQIVND (reference sequence). Trimming took 5 bases from V and 0 from J, leaving 11 bases between them. The CDR3 has 15 amino acids. Only in-frame clones appear in the TCRdb table, and some are missing; sequencing was by immunoSEQ multiplex PCR. Here the sample spans some 110,000 clones, around 84% being singletons. The receptor comes from a man aged 40-50 years with acute or convalescent COVID-19. The chain uses TRBV19 and TRBJ2-1, with a possible D match to TRBD2 (5 bases). Sequenced material: peripheral blood. This CDR3 reads CASSWRLSSYNEQFF. CDR3 bases: TGTGCCAGTAGTTGGAGGTTGAGCTCCTACAATGAGCAGTTCTTC.